A single sample is the source of the 8 T cell receptor beta chains below, sequenced in a study of blood T cell repertoires in COVID-19. Clones were sequenced by immunoSEQ multiplex PCR, and TCRdb holds only the in-frame ones, with some missing. The table lists a few hundred thousand clones, more than 80% of them singletons, with more than 3% in the top ten. What was sequenced was PBMCs or T cells enriched from blood (not recorded which). The receptors shown here come from a woman aged 18-29 years in a cohort exposed to, infected with or recovered from COVID-19 (not recorded which).

This clone was seen once. The rearrangement links TRBV5-1 to TRBJ2-3; perhaps TRBD1 as D (6 bases). V was trimmed by 0 bases and J by 0 bases, leaving 11 bases between them. Germline V lookup: CDR1 SGHRS, CDR2 YFSETQ. The CDR3 covers 16 residues. CDR3 region: CASSLDGQISTDTQYF. The DNA for the CDR3 is TGCGCCAGCAGCTTGGACGGACAGATTAGCACAGATACGCAGTATTTT.

The J gene is TRBJ2-3, the V gene TRBV10-3; TRBD2 aligns across 14 bases. The trim removed 4 bases at V and 2 bases at J, leaving 2 bases unmatched. Germline values: CDR1 ENHRY, CDR2 SYGVKD. This CDR3 is 16 amino acids long. The CDR3 reads CAISAGLAGATDTQYF. CDR3 sequence (DNA): TGTGCCATCAGTGCGGGACTAGCGGGGGCCACAGATACGCAGTATTTT.

The chain uses TRBV29-1 and TRBJ2-1; the match to TRBD2 covers 9 bases. This CDR3 comprises 15 residues. The germline V gene has CDR1 SQVTM and CDR2 ANQGSEA. J gave up 4 bases and V 6 bases, and 10 bases lay outside the gene matches. The CDR3 loop is CSVYRGAGGYNEQFF. The CDR3 DNA sequence: TGCAGCGTCTACCGGGGAGCGGGAGGTTACAATGAGCAGTTCTTC.

This clone was observed a few times. The chain links TRBV6-4 to TRBJ2-1; TRBD2 aligns across 11 bases. This CDR3 is 15 amino acids long. CDR1 is MRHNA and CDR2 is SNTAGT in the germline V gene. V lost 0 bases and J lost 7; bases outside the gene matches: 2. CDR3 sequence reads: CASSDSSGGGNEQFF. The CDR3 nucleotides read TGTGCCAGCAGTGACTCTAGCGGGGGGGGAAATGAGCAGTTCTTC.

The V call is TRBV11-2, the J call TRBJ1-2, with D maybe TRBD1 (5 bases). The V gene lost 1 base and the J gene lost 4 bases, with 7 bases spanning the gap. Germline assignment: CDR1 SGHAT and CDR2 FQNNGV. The CDR3 runs to 13 residues. The CDR3 DNA reads as TGTGCCAGCAGCTTAGGACAGAGCTATGGCTACACCTTC. Translating gives CASSLGQSYGYTF.

The chain combines TRBV19 with TRBJ1-2; TRBD1 matches at 8 bases. Germline V gene data show CDR1 as LNHDA and CDR2 as SQIVND (reference sequence). J lost 4 bases, V lost 4 bases, and 5 bases had no gene match. The CDR3 sequence is 14 residues long. The chain's CDR3 is CASSTQGAGYGYTF. Here the CDR3 DNA reads TGTGCCAGTAGTACCCAGGGGGCAGGCTATGGCTACACCTTC. The whole variable domain, remainder taken from reference TRBV19 and TRBJ1-2, is DGGITQSPKYLFRKEGQNVTLSCEQNLNHDAMYWYRQDPGQGLRLIYYSQIVNDFQKGDIAEGYSVSREKKESFPLTVTSAQKNPTAFYLCASSTQGAGYGYTFGSGTRLTVV.

This clone has only one observation. The genes are TRBV24-1 and TRBJ1-2, with D possibly matching TRBD1 (5 bases). The CDR3 spans 14 residues. CDR1 KGHDR and CDR2 SFDVKD come from the germline V gene. Trimming took off 1 base at V and 6 bases at J, with 11 bases between the two ends. The CDR3 bases are TGTGCCACCAGTGATTTTAACAACAGGCATGGCTACACCTTC. Residues: CATSDFNNRHGYTF.

The chain has TRBV11-2 and TRBJ1-5; a weak D match, TRBD1 (5 bases). V gave up 1 base and J gave up 0 bases, with 7 bases separating them. The V gene's germline CDR1 is SGHAT and CDR2 FQNNGV. The CDR3 is 15 amino acids. The CDR3 nucleotides are TGTGCCAGCAGCTTAGTCCAGGGTAGCAATCAGCCCCAGCATTTT. Protein sequence: CASSLVQGSNQPQHF. Filled out from reference TRBV11-2 and TRBJ1-5, the complete variable domain reads EAGVAQSPRYKIIEKRQSVAFWCNPISGHATLYWYQQILGQGPKLLIQFQNNGVVDDSQLPKDRFSAERLKGVDSTLKIQPAKLEDSAVYLCASSLVQGSNQPQHFGDGTRLSIL.